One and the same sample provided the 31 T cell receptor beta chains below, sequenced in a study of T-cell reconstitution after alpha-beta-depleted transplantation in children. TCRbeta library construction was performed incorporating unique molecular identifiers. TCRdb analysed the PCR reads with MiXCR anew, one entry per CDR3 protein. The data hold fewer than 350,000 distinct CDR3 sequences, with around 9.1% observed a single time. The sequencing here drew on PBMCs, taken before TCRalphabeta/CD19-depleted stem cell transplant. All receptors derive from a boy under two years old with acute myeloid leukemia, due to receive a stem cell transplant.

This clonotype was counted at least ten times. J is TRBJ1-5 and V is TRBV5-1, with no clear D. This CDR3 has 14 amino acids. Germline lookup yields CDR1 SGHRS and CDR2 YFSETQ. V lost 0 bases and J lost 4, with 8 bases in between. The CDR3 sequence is CASSLGPTNQPQHF. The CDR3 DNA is TGCGCCAGCAGCTTGGGTCCGACTAATCAGCCCCAGCATTTT.

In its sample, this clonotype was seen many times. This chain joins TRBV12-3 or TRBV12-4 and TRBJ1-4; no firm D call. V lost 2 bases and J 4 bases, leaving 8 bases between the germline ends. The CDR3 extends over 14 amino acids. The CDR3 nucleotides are TGTGCCAGCAGTTTAAGGCCCAATAATGAAAAACTGTTTTTT. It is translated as CASSLRPNNEKLFF.

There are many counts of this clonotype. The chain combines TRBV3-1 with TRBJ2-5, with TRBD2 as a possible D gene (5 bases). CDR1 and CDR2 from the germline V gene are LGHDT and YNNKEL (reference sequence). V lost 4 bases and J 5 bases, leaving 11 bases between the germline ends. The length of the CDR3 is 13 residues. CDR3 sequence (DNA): TGTGCCAGCAGCCCACTAGGCTTGGAGACCCAGTACTTC. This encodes CASSPLGLETQYF.

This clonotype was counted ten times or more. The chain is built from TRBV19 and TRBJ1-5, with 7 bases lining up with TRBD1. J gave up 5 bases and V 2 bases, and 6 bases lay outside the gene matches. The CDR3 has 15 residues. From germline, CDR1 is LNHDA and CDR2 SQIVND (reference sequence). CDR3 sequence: CASSIFDREDQPQHF. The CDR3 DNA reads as TGTGCCAGTAGTATATTTGACAGGGAAGATCAGCCCCAGCATTTT.

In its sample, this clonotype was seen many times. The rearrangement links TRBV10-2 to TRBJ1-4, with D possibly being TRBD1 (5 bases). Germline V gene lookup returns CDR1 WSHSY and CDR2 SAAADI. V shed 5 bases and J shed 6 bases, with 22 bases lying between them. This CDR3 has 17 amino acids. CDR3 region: CASSYEVPIRVYEKLFF. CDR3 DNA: TGCGCCAGCAGTTATGAAGTTCCCATCAGGGTCTATGAAAAACTGTTTTTT.

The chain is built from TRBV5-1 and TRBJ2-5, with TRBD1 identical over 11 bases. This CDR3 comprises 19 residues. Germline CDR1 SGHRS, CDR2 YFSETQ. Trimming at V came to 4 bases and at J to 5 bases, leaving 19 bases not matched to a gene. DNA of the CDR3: TGCGCCAGCAGCCTACTCAACGGCCGGACAGGGGGCGCCGGGGAGACCCAGTACTTC. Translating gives CASSLLNGRTGGAGETQYF.

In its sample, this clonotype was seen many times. CDR3 coding DNA: TGCAGTGCTAGAGAGCTGAGGGGGAACCAAGAGACCCAGTACTTC. Translated: CSARELRGNQETQYF. This chain joins TRBV20-1 and TRBJ2-5; D possibly corresponds to TRBD1 (6 bases). V was shortened by 0 bases and J by 0 bases, with 11 bases between the two germline ends. The CDR3 sequence is 15 residues long. Per germline, CDR1 DFQATT and CDR2 SNEGSKA (reference sequence).

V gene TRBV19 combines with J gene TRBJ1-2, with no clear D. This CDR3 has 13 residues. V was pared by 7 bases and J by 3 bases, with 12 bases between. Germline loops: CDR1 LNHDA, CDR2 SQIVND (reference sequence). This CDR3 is CASKDGRYYGYTF. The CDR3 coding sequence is TGTGCCAGTAAGGACGGGCGCTACTATGGCTACACCTTC.

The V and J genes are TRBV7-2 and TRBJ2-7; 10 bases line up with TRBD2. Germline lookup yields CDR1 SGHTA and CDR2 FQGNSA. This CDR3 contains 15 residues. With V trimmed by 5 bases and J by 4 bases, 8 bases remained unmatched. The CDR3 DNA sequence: TGTGCCAGCAGCCCGGTTGCTAGCGGGGGATACGAGCAGTACTTC. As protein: CASSPVASGGYEQYF.

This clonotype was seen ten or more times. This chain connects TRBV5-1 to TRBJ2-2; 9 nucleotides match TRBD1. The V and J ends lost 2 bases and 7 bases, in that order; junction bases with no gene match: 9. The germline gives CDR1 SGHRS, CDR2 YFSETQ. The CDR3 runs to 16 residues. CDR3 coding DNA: TGCGCCAGCAGCTTAGGACAGGGGCGCATTTTCGGGGAGCTGTTTTTT. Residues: CASSLGQGRIFGELFF.

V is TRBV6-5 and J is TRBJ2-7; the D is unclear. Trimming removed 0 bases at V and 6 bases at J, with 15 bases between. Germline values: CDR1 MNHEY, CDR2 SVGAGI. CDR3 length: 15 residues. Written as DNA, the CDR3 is TGTGCCAGCAGTTACTCGGGCCTTCTACGAGCCGAGCAGTACTTC. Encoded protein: CASSYSGLLRAEQYF.

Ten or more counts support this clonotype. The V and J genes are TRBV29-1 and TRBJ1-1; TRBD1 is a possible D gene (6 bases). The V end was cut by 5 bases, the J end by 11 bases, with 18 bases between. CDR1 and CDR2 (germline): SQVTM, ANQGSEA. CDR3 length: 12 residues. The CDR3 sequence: CSVRTETRRAFF. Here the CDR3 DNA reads TGCAGCGTTCGGACAGAGACCCGGCGGGCTTTCTTT.

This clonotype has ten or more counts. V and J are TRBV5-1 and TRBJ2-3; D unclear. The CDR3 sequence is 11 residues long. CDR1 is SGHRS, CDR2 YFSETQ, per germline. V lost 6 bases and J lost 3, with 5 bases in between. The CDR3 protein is CASTETDTQYF. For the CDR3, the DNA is TGCGCCAGCACCGAGACAGATACGCAGTATTTT.

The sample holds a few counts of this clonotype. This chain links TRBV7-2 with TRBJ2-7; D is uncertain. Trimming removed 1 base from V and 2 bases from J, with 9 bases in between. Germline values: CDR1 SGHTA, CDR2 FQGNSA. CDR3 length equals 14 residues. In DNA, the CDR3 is TGTGCCAGCAGCTTAGGCACCCTCGCCTACGAGCAGTACTTC. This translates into CASSLGTLAYEQYF. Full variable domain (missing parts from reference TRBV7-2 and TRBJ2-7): GAGVSQSPSNKVTEKGKDVELRCDPISGHTALYWYRQSLGQGLEFLIYFQGNSAPDKSGLPSDRFSAERTGGSVSTLTIQRTQQEDSAVYLCASSLGTLAYEQYFGPGTRLTVT.

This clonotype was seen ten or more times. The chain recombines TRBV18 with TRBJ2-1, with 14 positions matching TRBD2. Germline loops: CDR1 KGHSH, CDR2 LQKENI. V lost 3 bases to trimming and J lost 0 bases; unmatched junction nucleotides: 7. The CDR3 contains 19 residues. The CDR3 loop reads CASSPLPGTSGSSYNEQFF. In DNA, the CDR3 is TGTGCCAGCTCACCGTTACCCGGGACTAGCGGGAGCTCCTACAATGAGCAGTTCTTC.

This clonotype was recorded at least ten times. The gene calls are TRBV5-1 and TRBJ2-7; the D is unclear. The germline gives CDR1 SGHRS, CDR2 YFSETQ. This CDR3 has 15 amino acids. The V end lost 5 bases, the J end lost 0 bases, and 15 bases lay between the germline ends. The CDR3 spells CASSPYDGLSYEQYF. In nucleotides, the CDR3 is TGCGCCAGCAGTCCCTATGACGGCCTCTCCTACGAGCAGTACTTC.

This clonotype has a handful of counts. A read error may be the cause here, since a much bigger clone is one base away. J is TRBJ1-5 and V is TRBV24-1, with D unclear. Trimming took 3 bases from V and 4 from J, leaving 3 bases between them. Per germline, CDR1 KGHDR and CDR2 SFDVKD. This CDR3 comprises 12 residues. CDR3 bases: TGTGCCACCAGTGATCGGAATCAGCCCCAGCATTTT. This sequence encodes CATSDRNQPQHF.

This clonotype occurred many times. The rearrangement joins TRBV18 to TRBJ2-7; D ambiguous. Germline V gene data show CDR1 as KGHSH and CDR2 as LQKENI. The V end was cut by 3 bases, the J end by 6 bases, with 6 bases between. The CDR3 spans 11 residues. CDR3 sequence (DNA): TGTGCCAGCTCACCTAGTATCGAGCAGTACTTC. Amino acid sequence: CASSPSIEQYF. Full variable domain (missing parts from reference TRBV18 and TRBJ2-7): NAGVMQNPRHLVRRRGQEARLRCSPMKGHSHVYWYRQLPEEGLKFMVYLQKENIIDESGMPKERFSAEFPKEGPSILRIQQVVRGDSAAYFCASSPSIEQYFGPGTRLTVT.

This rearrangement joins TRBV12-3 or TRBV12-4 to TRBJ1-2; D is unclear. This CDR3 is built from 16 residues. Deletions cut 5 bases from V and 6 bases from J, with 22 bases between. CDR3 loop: CASSRIRGSAADGYTF. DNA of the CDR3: TGTGCCAGCAGTAGAATCCGAGGGTCGGCCGCCGATGGCTACACCTTC.

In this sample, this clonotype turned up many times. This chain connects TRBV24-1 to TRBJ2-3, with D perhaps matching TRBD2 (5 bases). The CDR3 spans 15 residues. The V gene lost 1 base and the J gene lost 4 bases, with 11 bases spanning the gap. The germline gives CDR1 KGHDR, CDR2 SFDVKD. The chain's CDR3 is CATSDFPTIPDTQYF. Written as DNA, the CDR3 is TGTGCCACCAGTGATTTCCCGACTATCCCAGATACGCAGTATTTT.

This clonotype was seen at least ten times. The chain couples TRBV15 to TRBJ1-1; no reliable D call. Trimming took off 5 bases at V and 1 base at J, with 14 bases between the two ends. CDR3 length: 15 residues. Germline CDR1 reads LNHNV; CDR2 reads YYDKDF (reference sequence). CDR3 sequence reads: CATSLREGSNTEAFF. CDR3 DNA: TGTGCCACCAGCCTCCGGGAGGGTTCGAACACTGAAGCTTTCTTT.

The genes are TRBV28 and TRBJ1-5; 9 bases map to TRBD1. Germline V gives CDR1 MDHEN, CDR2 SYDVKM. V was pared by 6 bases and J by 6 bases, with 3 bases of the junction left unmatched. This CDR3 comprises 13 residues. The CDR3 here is CASREQGAQPQHF. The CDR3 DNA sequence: TGTGCCAGCAGAGAACAGGGGGCTCAGCCCCAGCATTTT.

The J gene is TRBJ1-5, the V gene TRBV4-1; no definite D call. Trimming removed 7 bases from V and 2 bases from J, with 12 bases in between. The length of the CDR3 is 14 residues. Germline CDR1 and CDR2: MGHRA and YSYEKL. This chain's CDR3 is CASIGRPGNQPQHF. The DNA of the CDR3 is TGCGCCAGCATCGGCAGGCCAGGCAATCAGCCCCAGCATTTT.

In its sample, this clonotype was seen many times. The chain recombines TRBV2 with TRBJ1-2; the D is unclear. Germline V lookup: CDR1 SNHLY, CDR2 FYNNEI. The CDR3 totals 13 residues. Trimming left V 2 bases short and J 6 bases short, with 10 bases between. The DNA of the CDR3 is TGTGCCAGCAGTGAACGGACGCTGAATGGCTACACCTTC. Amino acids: CASSERTLNGYTF.

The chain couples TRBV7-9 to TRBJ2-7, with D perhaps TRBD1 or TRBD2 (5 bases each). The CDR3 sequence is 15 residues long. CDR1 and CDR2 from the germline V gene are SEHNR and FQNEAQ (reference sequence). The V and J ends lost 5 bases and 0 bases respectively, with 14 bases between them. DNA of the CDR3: TGTGCCAGCAGCCCTAGACAGCGGAGCTCCTACGAGCAGTACTTC. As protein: CASSPRQRSSYEQYF.

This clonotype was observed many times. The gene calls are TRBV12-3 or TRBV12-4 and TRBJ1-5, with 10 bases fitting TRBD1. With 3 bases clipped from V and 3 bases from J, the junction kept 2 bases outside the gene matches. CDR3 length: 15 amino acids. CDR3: CASSLGQGFNQPQHF. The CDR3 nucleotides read TGTGCCAGCAGTTTGGGACAGGGGTTCAATCAGCCCCAGCATTTT.

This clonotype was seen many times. The CDR3 DNA sequence: TGTGCCACCAGTAGGTTCACAGATACGCAGTATTTT. It specifies CATSRFTDTQYF. This chain joins TRBV24-1 and TRBJ2-3, with D unclear. The V gene lost 6 bases and the J gene lost 2 bases, with 5 bases spanning the gap. The CDR3 is 12 amino acids. Germline loops: CDR1 KGHDR, CDR2 SFDVKD.

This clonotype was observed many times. CDR3: CASSVSGGAKNEQFF. DNA of the CDR3: TGTGCCAGCAGTGTAAGCGGGGGGGCTAAAAATGAGCAGTTCTTC. The chain has TRBV12-3 or TRBV12-4 and TRBJ2-1, with 10 bases fitting TRBD2. Trimming removed 5 bases from V and 7 bases from J; junction bases left unmatched: 8. The length of the CDR3 is 15 residues.

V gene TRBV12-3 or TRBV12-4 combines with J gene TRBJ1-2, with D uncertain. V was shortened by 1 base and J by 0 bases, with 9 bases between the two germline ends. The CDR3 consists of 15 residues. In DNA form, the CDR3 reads TGTGCCAGCAGTTTAGGAGGGCAGCCTAACTATGGCTACACCTTC. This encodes CASSLGGQPNYGYTF.

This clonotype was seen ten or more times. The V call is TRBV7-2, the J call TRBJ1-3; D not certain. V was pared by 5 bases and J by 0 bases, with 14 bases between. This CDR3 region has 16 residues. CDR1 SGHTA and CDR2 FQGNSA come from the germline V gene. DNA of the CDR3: TGTGCCAGCAGCCGAATCGCGACACTCTCTGGAAACACCATATATTTT. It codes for CASSRIATLSGNTIYF.

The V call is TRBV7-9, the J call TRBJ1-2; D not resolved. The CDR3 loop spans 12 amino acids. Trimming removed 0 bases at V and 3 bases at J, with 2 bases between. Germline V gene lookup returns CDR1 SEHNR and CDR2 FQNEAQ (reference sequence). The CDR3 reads CASSLADYGYTF. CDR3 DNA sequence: TGTGCCAGCAGCTTAGCCGACTATGGCTACACCTTC.